These T cell receptor beta chains were read from a single sample in a study of blood T cell repertoires in COVID-19. TCRdb's copy holds only in-frame clones and misses some; the assay was immunoSEQ multiplex PCR. The profile shows fewer than 250,000 clones, under 80% of them singletons. The sequencing input was peripheral blood. The receptors shown here come from a woman aged 45-59 years with acute or convalescent COVID-19. Both conserved end residues are part of each CDR3. A D gene is named only where the DNA matches it firmly. Clone size is not always given. Where it is, it says once, few, many or a class for expanded clones.

J: TRBJ2-6; size: few; D: .; V: TRBV5-6; CDR3: CASSRDQSGANVLTF; DNA: TGTGCCAGCAGTCGGGATCAATCTGGGGCCAACGTCCTGACTTTC
J: TRBJ2-2; size: few; D: TRBD2; V: TRBV5-4; CDR3: CASSLGAGQNTGELFF; DNA: TGTGCCAGCAGCTTAGGAGCGGGGCAGAACACCGGGGAGCTGTTTTTT
J: TRBJ2-7; size: .; D: .; V: TRBV10-3; CDR3: CAISTPTGNEQYF; DNA: TGTGCCATCAGTACCCCCACAGGGAACGAGCAGTACTTC
J: TRBJ2-7; size: many; D: .; V: TRBV2; CDR3: CAILVRAGSNSYEQYF; DNA: TGTGCCATACTAGTGAGGGCAGGTTCAAACTCCTACGAGCAGTACTTC
J: TRBJ2-3; size: .; D: TRBD2; V: TRBV5-6; CDR3: CASSPGLAGGQGPDTQYF; DNA: TGTGCCAGCAGCCCGGGACTAGCGGGAGGGCAGGGACCAGATACGCAGTATTTT
J: TRBJ2-7; size: .; D: .; V: TRBV14; CDR3: CASSLGTYEQYF; DNA: TGTGCCAGCAGCCTCGGGACCTACGAGCAGTACTTC
J: TRBJ2-5; size: once; D: .; V: TRBV12-3/TRBV12-4; CDR3: CASSFRFAETQYF; DNA: TGTGCCAGCAGTTTCAGGTTTGCAGAGACCCAGTACTTC
J: TRBJ1-3; size: .; D: TRBD1; V: TRBV6-5; CDR3: CASKQQGASGNTIYF; DNA: TGTGCCAGCAAACAACAGGGGGCATCTGGAAACACCATATATTTT
J: TRBJ1-6; size: .; D: TRBD1; V: TRBV9; CDR3: CASSAGQGGVNSPLHF; DNA: TGTGCCAGCAGCGCGGGACAGGGGGGGGTGAATTCACCCCTCCACTTT
J: TRBJ1-6; size: once; D: TRBD1; V: TRBV6-5; CDR3: CASSRATGRAPLHF; DNA: TGTGCCAGCAGTCGAGCGACAGGGCGGGCACCCCTCCACTTT
J: TRBJ1-5; size: .; D: .; V: TRBV28; CDR3: CASSFGNRRYNQPQHF; DNA: TGTGCCAGCAGTTTTGGGAACAGGCGCTACAATCAGCCCCAGCATTTT
J: TRBJ2-4; size: .; D: TRBD2; V: TRBV4-3; CDR3: CASSQGTSGGQSIQYF; DNA: TGCGCCAGCAGCCAGGGGACTAGCGGGGGCCAAAGCATTCAGTACTTC
J: TRBJ1-2; size: .; D: .; V: TRBV10-3; CDR3: CAISESEGIYGYTF; DNA: TGTGCCATCAGTGAGTCGGAGGGGATCTATGGCTACACCTTC
J: TRBJ1-6; size: once; D: TRBD1; V: TRBV5-1; CDR3: CASSLEQGATPLHF; DNA: TGCGCCAGCAGCTTGGAACAGGGGGCGACACCCCTCCACTTT
J: TRBJ1-2; size: .; D: .; V: TRBV12-3/TRBV12-4; CDR3: CASSGHVGYTF; DNA: TGTGCCAGCAGTGGCCACGTTGGCTACACCTTC
J: TRBJ2-1; size: .; D: TRBD1; V: TRBV11-2; CDR3: CASIKTGGPGNEQFF; DNA: TGTGCCAGCATAAAGACAGGGGGTCCAGGGAATGAGCAGTTCTTC
J: TRBJ1-6; size: .; D: .; V: TRBV6-5; CDR3: CASSYRRNSPLHF; DNA: TGTGCCAGCAGTTACCGGCGGAATTCACCCCTCCACTTT
J: TRBJ2-2; size: .; D: .; V: TRBV5-4; CDR3: CASSLGAANTGELFF; DNA: TGTGCCAGCAGCTTGGGAGCGGCGAACACCGGGGAGCTGTTTTTT
J: TRBJ1-6; size: .; D: .; V: TRBV12-3/TRBV12-4; CDR3: CASTFGEAPLHF; DNA: TGTGCCAGCACCTTTGGGGAGGCACCCCTCCACTTT
J: TRBJ2-6; size: .; D: .; V: TRBV5-1; CDR3: CASSLAPTESSGANVLTF; DNA: TGCGCCAGCAGCTTGGCCCCAACTGAAAGCTCTGGGGCCAACGTCCTGACTTTC
J: TRBJ2-1; size: once; D: TRBD2; V: TRBV13; CDR3: CASVSGSSYNEQFF; DNA: TGTGCCAGTGTTAGCGGGAGTTCCTACAATGAGCAGTTCTTC
J: TRBJ1-6; size: few; D: .; V: TRBV27; CDR3: CASSLGGTRLHF; DNA: TGTGCCAGCAGTTTAGGTGGGACTAGGCTCCACTTT
J: TRBJ2-7; size: .; D: .; V: TRBV18; CDR3: CASSPQGLSYEQYF; DNA: TGTGCCAGCTCACCCCAGGGCCTTTCCTACGAGCAGTACTTC
J: TRBJ1-2; size: .; D: .; V: TRBV27; CDR3: CASSPAGGRGYTF; DNA: TGTGCCAGCAGTCCCGCCGGGGGACGTGGCTACACCTTC
J: TRBJ2-6; size: .; D: .; V: TRBV19; CDR3: CASRVSTGLLSGANVLTF; DNA: TGTGCCAGTCGTGTTTCCACGGGACTCCTCTCTGGGGCCAACGTCCTGACTTTC
J: TRBJ1-1; size: .; D: TRBD1; V: TRBV6-6; CDR3: CASQSTGGTEAFF; DNA: TGTGCCAGTCAATCGACAGGGGGCACTGAAGCTTTCTTT
J: TRBJ1-6; size: .; D: .; V: TRBV27; CDR3: CASRDTTYNSPLHF; DNA: TGTGCCAGCAGGGACACTACCTATAATTCACCCCTCCACTTT
J: TRBJ1-2; size: .; D: TRBD1; V: TRBV5-1; CDR3: CASSLRDRDGYTF; DNA: TGCGCCAGCAGCTTAAGAGACAGGGATGGCTACACCTTC
J: TRBJ2-7; size: few; D: .; V: TRBV9; CDR3: CASSVEWGAYEQYF; DNA: TGTGCCAGCAGCGTAGAATGGGGGGCCTACGAGCAGTACTTC
J: TRBJ2-7; size: .; D: TRBD1; V: TRBV11-2; CDR3: CASSLQGASAYEQYF; DNA: TGTGCCAGCAGCCTACAGGGGGCTAGCGCCTACGAGCAGTACTTC
J: TRBJ1-5; size: .; D: TRBD1; V: TRBV18; CDR3: CASSPNLLGTGGAGRQHF; DNA: TGTGCCAGCTCACCCAATTTACTTGGGACAGGGGGCGCGGGACGCCAGCATTTT
J: TRBJ2-7; size: .; D: TRBD1; V: TRBV6-6; CDR3: CASRDRVDSYEQYF; DNA: TGTGCCAGCAGGGACAGGGTGGATTCCTACGAGCAGTACTTC
J: TRBJ1-1; size: once; D: .; V: TRBV27; CDR3: CASSSLPGTQDTEAFF; DNA: TGTGCCAGCAGTTCTCTTCCCGGGACACAAGACACTGAAGCTTTCTTT
J: TRBJ2-7; size: .; D: .; V: TRBV5-4; CDR3: CASSFNRVYEQYF; DNA: TGTGCCAGCAGCTTTAACAGGGTGTACGAGCAGTACTTC
J: TRBJ1-2; size: many; D: TRBD1; V: TRBV6-5; CDR3: CASSYPGQGSYGYTF; DNA: TGTGCCAGCAGTTACCCGGGACAGGGTAGCTATGGCTACACCTTC
J: TRBJ2-3; size: once; D: TRBD2; V: TRBV27; CDR3: CASSSQRLAVTDTQYF; DNA: TGTGCCAGCAGTTCCCAACGACTAGCGGTCACAGATACGCAGTATTTT